This T cell receptor beta chain emerged from a study of cytomegalovirus exposure and HLA in healthy donors. The PCR contained 60 Vbeta and 13 Jbeta primers. Profiling relied on immunoSEQ multiplex PCR, and the TCRdb table lists in-frame clones only, not all of them. The sample consists of about 150,000 clones, 70% to 80% of them appearing once. V lost 7 bases to trimming and J lost 0 bases, with 13 bases between them. CDR1 SNHLY and CDR2 FYNNEI come from the germline V gene. This CDR3 comprises 14 residues. Sample: PBMCs. The source of this sequence is a human donor in good health. The genes are TRBV2 and TRBJ2-7; the D gene is possibly TRBD2 (6 bases). CDR3 amino acids: CASILSGGSYEQYF. CDR3 DNA: TGTGCCAGCATACTCTCCGGGGGCTCCTACGAGCAGTACTTC.